The T cell receptor beta chain under discussion was sequenced for a study of CD8 T cells in Susac syndrome. RNA in amounts of about 0.5 to 1 ug was reverse transcribed with random hexamers. Amplification of the TCR beta CDR3 was carried out by immunoSEQ multiplex PCR, which spanned a total of 54 Vbeta and 13 Jbeta segments. TCRdb itself ran the immunoSEQ multiplex PCR reads through MiXCR, one entry per CDR3 protein. Counted here are about 130,000 distinct CDR3 sequences, 95% occurring once; the ten biggest clones make up about 0.18%. The germline gives CDR1 MDHEN, CDR2 SYDVKM. The CDR3 covers 14 residues. With 3 bases removed from V and 4 bases from J, the gap between germline ends came to 12 bases.

Sequencing was done on a sample of CD8+ T cells from PBMCs. The chain carries TRBV28 and TRBJ1-2; possibly TRBD1 for D (5 bases). The receptor was isolated from a human donor with Susac syndrome. CDR3 coding DNA: TGTGCCAGCAGTTTGGGACCGACCCTCTATGGCTACACCTTC. Translated: CASSLGPTLYGYTF.